This entry features one T cell receptor beta chain sequence. The data were taken from a study of blood T cell repertoires in COVID-19. CDR3 size: 13 residues. Germline CDR1 and CDR2: KGHDR and SFDVKD. Deletions cut 7 bases from V and 2 bases from J, with 10 bases between. Here immunoSEQ multiplex PCR was the method, and the copy in TCRdb shows in-frame clones only, minus some. The repertoire holds 250,000 to 300,000 clones, with 65% to 85% as singletons. Sequenced: peripheral blood. The chain couples TRBV24-1 to TRBJ1-2; D not certain. The TCR was taken from a man of 80 years or more with acute or convalescent COVID-19. The CDR3 here is CATRVTGNYGYTF. In DNA, the CDR3 is TGTGCCACCAGAGTGACGGGAAACTATGGCTACACCTTC.